These 27 T cell receptor beta chains came from one sample sequenced in a study of long-term antiretroviral therapy in people with HIV. Assay version v3.0 of immunoSEQ was used, and it was run at survey level. Libraries were prepared by immunoSEQ multiplex PCR; TCRdb keeps only in-frame clonotypes and omits some of them. The sample holds 7,500 to 8,500 clones; 81% are singletons and the top ten take roughly 14%. Specimen: unsorted PBMCs, collected 2.5 to 2.7 years before starting antiretroviral therapy. All receptors derive from a man in his forties or fifties with HIV.

This clone was counted a few times. The J gene is TRBJ1-1, the V gene TRBV30; 11 positions match TRBD1. Germline CDR1 GTSNPN, CDR2 SVGIG (reference sequence). V lost 5 bases and J lost 4; bases outside the gene matches: 0. The CDR3 is 12 residues long. CDR3 in amino acids: CAWGTGGTEAFF. DNA for the CDR3: TGTGCCTGGGGGACAGGGGGCACTGAAGCTTTCTTT.

This chain connects TRBV19 to TRBJ2-7; D remains ambiguous. Germline V gene lookup returns CDR1 LNHDA and CDR2 SQIVND (reference sequence). V lost 6 bases, J lost 6 bases, and 21 bases lay in between. The CDR3 consists of 15 residues. The CDR3, as DNA: TGTGCCAGTAGCCCTCGGAAGACCGGTCCGAGCGAGCAGTACTTC. Protein: CASSPRKTGPSEQYF.

This clone showed up just once. The chain is built from TRBV5-6 and TRBJ2-7; D is ambiguous. Per the germline V gene, CDR1 is SGHDT and CDR2 is YYEEEE. CDR3 length: 16 residues. V lost 0 bases, J lost 1 base, and 14 bases lay in between. CDR3 loop: CASSLGFGQNSYEQYF. The CDR3 region has the DNA TGTGCCAGCAGCTTGGGGTTCGGGCAGAATTCCTACGAGCAGTACTTC.

The V and J genes are TRBV27 and TRBJ1-1, with D maybe TRBD1 (5 bases). Germline values: CDR1 MNHEY, CDR2 SMNVEV (reference sequence). The CDR3 length is 13 residues. V was cut by 0 bases and J by 7 bases, with 9 bases left in between. The CDR3 DNA follows: TGTGCCAGCAGTTTATCGAGGCAGGGTGAAGCTTTCTTT. Protein sequence: CASSLSRQGEAFF.

V gene TRBV19 combines with J gene TRBJ2-5; D remains ambiguous. The V gene lost 5 bases and the J gene lost 1 base, with 8 bases spanning the gap. CDR1 LNHDA and CDR2 SQIVND come from the germline V gene (reference sequence). This CDR3 is built from 13 residues. This CDR3 reads CASSLRAQETQYF. The CDR3 DNA reads as TGTGCCAGTAGTTTAAGGGCCCAAGAGACCCAGTACTTC.

The CDR3, as DNA: TGTGCCAGCAGCGCCCTAGCGGGGGCGAACACCGGGGAGCTGTTTTTT. Protein: CASSALAGANTGELFF. This chain connects TRBV7-2 to TRBJ2-2, with 10 bases that match TRBD2. This CDR3 has 16 amino acids. Per germline, CDR1 SGHTA and CDR2 FQGNSA. Germline trimming cut 5 bases from V and 0 bases from J; bases unmatched to any gene: 3.

This clone was seen just once. This chain links TRBV14 with TRBJ2-3; 10 bases line up with TRBD2. The V segment lost 1 base and the J segment 5 bases; nucleotides outside the gene matches: 12. CDR1 is SGHDN, CDR2 FVKESK, per germline. The CDR3 spans 18 residues. The CDR3: CASSQVGNSGGPGDTQYF. As DNA, the CDR3 is TGTGCCAGCAGCCAAGTCGGGAATAGCGGGGGGCCGGGAGATACGCAGTATTTT.

As DNA, the CDR3 is TGTGCCAGTAGTCCCCCTGGAGGGGGGGGTCGGAGCACAGATACGCAGTATTTT. It encodes CASSPPGGGGRSTDTQYF. This chain joins TRBV19 and TRBJ2-3; possibly TRBD2 for D (7 bases). Trimming cost V 5 bases and J 0 bases, with 21 bases left between them. The CDR3 extends over 18 amino acids. Germline loops: CDR1 LNHDA, CDR2 SQIVND (reference sequence). The variable domain in full, with the rest retrieved from reference TRBV19 and TRBJ2-3, is DGGITQSPKYLFRKEGQNVTLSCEQNLNHDAMYWYRQDPGQGLRLIYYSQIVNDFQKGDIAEGYSVSREKKESFPLTVTSAQKNPTAFYLCASSPPGGGGRSTDTQYFGPGTRLTVL.

This CDR3 reads CASHSSGELFF. The CDR3 nucleotides are TGTGCCAGCCACAGCTCCGGGGAGCTGTTTTTT. The V and J genes are TRBV18 and TRBJ2-2; D gene unclear. Germline V gene sequence: CDR1 KGHSH, CDR2 LQKENI. This CDR3 has 11 amino acids. V was pared by 8 bases and J by 6 bases, with 7 bases between.

The rearrangement uses TRBV7-3 and TRBJ1-1; D remains unclear. In germline, CDR1 is SGHTA, CDR2 FQGTGA. Trimming cost V 0 bases and J 2 bases, with 4 bases left between them. The CDR3 contains 13 residues. CDR3 in DNA: TGTGCCAGCAGCTTAACAACAAACACTGAAGCTTTCTTT. Protein sequence: CASSLTTNTEAFF.

The chain links TRBV25-1 to TRBJ2-1; D call uncertain. V dropped 4 bases and J dropped 6 bases, with 16 bases sitting between them. CDR3 size: 15 residues. Per the germline V gene, CDR1 is MGHDK and CDR2 is SYGVNS. This CDR3 is CASSGKEWSRNEQFF. Written as DNA, the CDR3 is TGTGCCAGCAGTGGAAAGGAGTGGTCCCGCAATGAGCAGTTCTTC.

The V and J genes are TRBV19 and TRBJ2-6; 7 bases align to TRBD1. CDR1 and CDR2 (germline): LNHDA, SQIVND (reference sequence). This CDR3 spans 14 amino acids. Trimming took 10 bases from V and 2 from J; bases not matched to a gene: 5. The DNA for the CDR3 is TGTGCCACTCAAACAGGGGCTGGGGCCAACGTCCTGACTTTC. As protein: CATQTGAGANVLTF.

J is TRBJ1-3 and V is TRBV4-3; possibly TRBD1 for D (5 bases). Germline values: CDR1 LGHNA, CDR2 YSLEER. The CDR3 loop spans 16 amino acids. Trimming removed 2 bases from V and 2 bases from J, with 13 bases in between. CDR3 sequence: CASSQNPGTAGNTIYF. The DNA of the CDR3 is TGCGCCAGCAGCCAAAATCCAGGGACGGCTGGAAACACCATATATTTT.

This chain joins TRBV19 and TRBJ1-2; D is possibly TRBD1 (6 bases). There are 14 residues in the CDR3. V was pared by 5 bases and J by 5 bases, with 15 bases between. The germline gives CDR1 LNHDA, CDR2 SQIVND (reference sequence). CDR3 sequence: CASSYREVGYGYTF. CDR3 DNA sequence: TGTGCCAGTAGTTACAGGGAGGTGGGGTATGGCTACACCTTC.

The chain uses TRBV27 and TRBJ1-2; 9 positions match TRBD1. CDR1 is MNHEY, CDR2 SMNVEV, per germline (reference sequence). The trim removed 0 bases at V and 6 bases at J, leaving 14 bases unmatched. The CDR3 is made up of 18 amino acids. The CDR3 reads CASSLSWPGTGKKNGYTF. The CDR3 bases are TGTGCCAGCAGTTTATCGTGGCCGGGGACAGGGAAAAAGAATGGCTACACCTTC.

The CDR3 sequence is CASSEQVSYNSPLHF. In nucleotides, the CDR3 is TGTGCCAGCAGTGAACAGGTCTCCTATAATTCACCCCTCCACTTT. The J gene is TRBJ1-6, the V gene TRBV6-1; D unclear. Trimming shortened V by 2 bases and J by 0 bases, and 5 bases separated the two germline ends. The CDR3 runs to 15 residues. In germline, CDR1 is MNHNS, CDR2 SASEGT.

This clone was observed once. This chain uses TRBV29-1 with TRBJ2-2; weak D call: TRBD2 (5 bases). The CDR3 length is 13 residues. V was shortened by 6 bases and J by 5 bases, with 13 bases between the two germline ends. CDR1 and CDR2 (germline): SQVTM, ANQGSEA. This CDR3 is CSVEKGSTGELFF. The CDR3 nucleotides read TGCAGCGTGGAGAAAGGGAGTACCGGGGAGCTGTTTTTT.

V and J are TRBV19 and TRBJ1-5; D is perhaps TRBD1 (5 bases). The length of the CDR3 is 15 residues. The germline gives CDR1 LNHDA, CDR2 SQIVND (reference sequence). V lost 5 bases, J lost 7 bases, and 18 bases lay in between. The CDR3 sequence: CASSVRDLMVQPQHF. CDR3 sequence (DNA): TGTGCCAGTAGTGTCCGGGACCTAATGGTCCAGCCCCAGCATTTT. The entire variable domain, with the rest obtained from reference TRBV19 and TRBJ1-5, is as follows: DGGITQSPKYLFRKEGQNVTLSCEQNLNHDAMYWYRQDPGQGLRLIYYSQIVNDFQKGDIAEGYSVSREKKESFPLTVTSAQKNPTAFYLCASSVRDLMVQPQHFGDGTRLSIL.

The J gene is TRBJ2-7, the V gene TRBV7-9; D possibly corresponds to TRBD1 (6 bases). V was pared by 1 base and J by 4 bases, with 11 bases between. CDR1 and CDR2 from the germline V gene are SEHNR and FQNEAQ (reference sequence). The CDR3 length is 14 residues. CDR3 nucleotides: TGTGCCAGCAGCTTAGGGGGCAGGGGATACGAGCAGTACTTC. Amino acid sequence: CASSLGGRGYEQYF.

The chain links TRBV6-5 to TRBJ1-2; the D is unclear. The CDR3 contains 12 residues. Deletions cut 2 bases from V and 6 bases from J, with 7 bases between. The germline CDR1 and CDR2 sequences are MNHEY and SVGAGI. The CDR3 loop is CASSYGRDGYTF. The CDR3 DNA reads as TGTGCCAGCAGTTACGGGAGGGATGGCTACACCTTC.

This clone has a handful of counts. The V call is TRBV29-1, the J call TRBJ2-7, with a tentative D call TRBD1 (5 bases). Looked up from germline, CDR1 is SQVTM and CDR2 is ANQGSEA. CDR3 length equals 12 residues. V shed 3 bases and J shed 5 bases, with 11 bases lying between them. DNA of the CDR3: TGCAGCGTTGAGAAGGGGTTGGACGAGCAGTACTTC. It codes for CSVEKGLDEQYF.

V and J are TRBV28 and TRBJ2-3, with 12 bases lining up with TRBD2. V was pared by 6 bases and J by 4 bases, with 8 bases of the junction left unmatched. In germline, CDR1 is MDHEN, CDR2 SYDVKM. CDR3 size: 16 residues. The CDR3 DNA follows: TGTGCCAGCAGATACCGACGACTAGCGGGGGCAGATACGCAGTATTTT. Translated: CASRYRRLAGADTQYF.

The V and J genes are TRBV19 and TRBJ1-2; 7 bases line up with TRBD1. Germline CDR1 and CDR2: LNHDA and SQIVND (reference sequence). V was clipped by 4 bases and J by 7 bases; unmatched bases: 3. CDR3 length: 12 amino acids. This CDR3 is CASSTRGAGYTF. CDR3 nucleotides: TGTGCCAGTAGTACCAGGGGGGCTGGCTACACCTTC.

The chain couples TRBV13 to TRBJ2-2, with D unresolved. Trimming took off 5 bases at V and 3 bases at J, with 4 bases between the two ends. CDR3 length: 12 residues. CDR1 is PRHDT and CDR2 is FYEKMQ in the germline V gene (reference sequence). CDR3 bases: TGTGCCAGCAGCCCTTACACCGGGGAGCTGTTTTTT. Translating gives CASSPYTGELFF.

As DNA, the CDR3 is TGTGCCAGCAGCTTTGGTTCCTCTGGAAACACCATATATTTT. Residues: CASSFGSSGNTIYF. This rearrangement joins TRBV5-6 to TRBJ1-3; D remains unclear. V lost 2 bases and J 0 bases, leaving 6 bases between the germline ends. CDR1 is SGHDT, CDR2 YYEEEE, per germline. The CDR3 has 14 amino acids.

V usage is TRBV7-2 and J usage is TRBJ2-1; D is possibly TRBD1 (5 bases). V lost 1 base, J lost 4 bases, and 8 bases lay in between. Germline V gene lookup returns CDR1 SGHTA and CDR2 FQGNSA. The CDR3 has 14 amino acids. CDR3 sequence reads: CASSLEGVYNEQFF. CDR3 in DNA: TGTGCCAGCAGCTTAGAAGGGGTATACAATGAGCAGTTCTTC.

DNA of the CDR3: TGTGCCAGCAGTACACTGGACAGTTCCTACGAGCAGTACTTC. Protein sequence: CASSTLDSSYEQYF. This chain joins TRBV27 and TRBJ2-7, with a weak D call TRBD1 (6 bases). Germline CDR1 and CDR2: MNHEY and SMNVEV (reference sequence). V was cut by 5 bases and J by 1 base, with 12 bases left in between. This CDR3 spans 14 amino acids.